The 11 T cell receptor beta chains reported below all come from one sample, sequenced in a study of shared clonotypes between healthy human individuals. Generated by immunoSEQ multiplex PCR, the TCRdb table keeps only in-frame clones and is missing some. The data show some 2,000,000 clones, around 95% seen once. Sequencing was carried out using naive CD4+ T cells sorted from blood. Specified subset: CD45RA+ positively selected. These receptors were taken from a man between 18 and 29 years old in good health.

The chain links TRBV27 to TRBJ1-5; the D gene is possibly TRBD1 (5 bases). The CDR3 is made up of 14 amino acids. V was clipped by 2 bases and J by 4 bases, with 9 bases between them. Per the germline V gene, CDR1 is MNHEY and CDR2 is SMNVEV (reference sequence). As DNA, the CDR3 is TGTGCCAGCAGTTTAGTAGGGGTGAATCAGCCCCAGCATTTT. Translated: CASSLVGVNQPQHF.

The rearrangement joins TRBV5-1 to TRBJ2-5, with D maybe TRBD1 (5 bases). This CDR3 is built from 16 residues. Germline-derived CDR1 and CDR2 are SGHRS and YFSETQ. Deletions cut 2 bases from V and 3 bases from J, with 17 bases between. The CDR3 reads CASSLTSGAVKETQYF. CDR3 DNA sequence: TGCGCCAGCAGCTTAACATCTGGGGCTGTCAAAGAGACCCAGTACTTC.

Concerning this clone itself: This specimen includes other DNA sequences encoding the same CDR3. The gene calls are TRBV11-3 and TRBJ2-1; 9 nucleotides line up with TRBD2. The CDR3 has 16 amino acids. V gave up 1 base and J gave up 4 bases; unmatched junction bases: 5. Germline V CDR1 and CDR2: SGHNT, YENEEA. DNA of the CDR3: TGTGCCAGCAGCTTAGGCGTGACTAGCGGTTACAATGAGCAGTTCTTC. It translates to CASSLGVTSGYNEQFF.

The chain carries TRBV6-6 and TRBJ1-6, with D maybe TRBD1 (6 bases). The CDR3 is 14 amino acids. V was shortened by 6 bases and J by 6 bases, with 12 bases between the two germline ends. Germline V gene data show CDR1 as MNHNY and CDR2 as SVGAGI (reference sequence). CDR3 sequence reads: CASSQRDTNSPLHF. Here the CDR3 DNA reads TGTGCCAGCAGCCAACGGGACACTAATTCACCCCTCCACTTT.

The V gene is TRBV5-6, the J gene TRBJ2-1; 12 bases line up with TRBD2. V was clipped by 4 bases and J by 12 bases; unmatched bases: 14. CDR3 length: 16 residues. The germline gives CDR1 SGHDT, CDR2 YYEEEE. The CDR3 here is CASSRGGTSGSFGQFF. The CDR3 DNA reads TGTGCCAGCAGCAGAGGCGGGACTAGCGGGTCCTTTGGGCAGTTCTTC.

The V and J genes are TRBV19 and TRBJ2-3, with D maybe TRBD1 (6 bases). The CDR3 consists of 15 residues. Germline CDR1 and CDR2: LNHDA and SQIVND (reference sequence). V lost 5 bases, J lost 1 base, and 13 bases lay in between. DNA for the CDR3: TGTGCCAGTAGTCTACTAGGGGGTGGCACAGATACGCAGTATTTT. The encoded protein is CASSLLGGGTDTQYF.

This sequence joins TRBV9 and TRBJ1-2; D unclear. CDR3 length equals 17 residues. The V end was cut by 0 bases, the J end by 0 bases, with 15 bases between. The germline V gene encodes CDR1 SGDLS and CDR2 YYNGEE. The CDR3 DNA is TGTGCCAGCAGCGTAGGGTTTGGGTTCGGAGCTAACTATGGCTACACCTTC. Translating it yields CASSVGFGFGANYGYTF.

The chain has TRBV19 and TRBJ1-2; TRBD1 agrees at 10 bases. The V and J ends lost 6 bases and 7 bases, in that order; junction bases with no gene match: 8. CDR1 and CDR2 (germline): LNHDA, SQIVND (reference sequence). The CDR3 is made up of 14 amino acids. CDR3 loop: CASRKTGGAVGYTF. CDR3 nucleotide sequence: TGTGCCAGTAGGAAGACAGGGGGCGCGGTTGGCTACACCTTC. Supplemented by reference TRBV19 and TRBJ1-2, the full variable domain reads DGGITQSPKYLFRKEGQNVTLSCEQNLNHDAMYWYRQDPGQGLRLIYYSQIVNDFQKGDIAEGYSVSREKKESFPLTVTSAQKNPTAFYLCASRKTGGAVGYTFGSGTRLTVV.

The chain combines TRBV6-5 with TRBJ1-2; 7 nucleotides agree with TRBD1. CDR1 MNHEY and CDR2 SVGAGI come from the germline V gene. The CDR3 totals 13 residues. Trimming at V came to 5 bases and at J to 8 bases, leaving 8 bases not matched to a gene. CDR3 sequence: CASSNGQAQGYTF. The DNA for the CDR3 is TGTGCCAGCAGTAACGGACAGGCCCAAGGCTACACCTTC.

The CDR3 DNA sequence: TGTGCCAGCAGCGTAACCCCCTCAACTACACGGGAGCAGTACTTC. Protein sequence: CASSVTPSTTREQYF. V usage is TRBV9 and J usage is TRBJ2-7; no clear D. This CDR3 has 15 amino acids. V dropped 1 base and J dropped 7 bases, with 18 bases sitting between them. Germline V gives CDR1 SGDLS, CDR2 YYNGEE. The full variable domain, completed using reference TRBV9 and TRBJ2-7, is DSGVTQTPKHLITATGQRVTLRCSPRSGDLSVYWYQQSLDQGLQFLIQYYNGEERAKGNILERFSAQQFPDLHSELNLSSLELGDSALYFCASSVTPSTTREQYFGPGTRLTVT.

The V call is TRBV30, the J call TRBJ1-1; 7 bases map to TRBD1. The trim removed 5 bases at V and 0 bases at J, leaving 9 bases unmatched. Germline V gene lookup returns CDR1 GTSNPN and CDR2 SVGIG (reference sequence). The CDR3 totals 15 residues. The CDR3 sequence: CAWRQGAVMNTEAFF. CDR3 sequence (DNA): TGTGCCTGGCGACAGGGAGCGGTGATGAACACTGAAGCTTTCTTT.